This T cell receptor beta chain is drawn from a study of shared clonotypes between healthy human individuals. Study observations and caveats: Unshared clonotypes carried lower generation probabilities than those common to all four donors. Memory subsets generally showed lower estimated richness than naive subsets.

With 7 bases clipped from V and 2 bases from J, the junction kept 10 bases outside the gene matches. The CDR3 runs 16 residues. From germline, CDR1 is SNHLY and CDR2 FYNNEI. Turning to this clone: Its antigen is unknown.

The authors ran the assay at deep level. Method: immunoSEQ multiplex PCR; TCRdb's copy keeps in-frame clones and lacks some. There are roughly 2.5 million clones in the sample; approximately 90% occur only once, and over 0.12% lies in the top ten. This receptor was identified in a man aged 18 to 30 in good health. The chain carries TRBV2 and TRBJ2-2; TRBD2 matches 7 bases. Sample: naive CD4+ T cells sorted from blood. Regarding subset: CD45RA+ positively selected. The CDR3 loop is CASMYREVFNTGELFF. In nucleotides, the CDR3 is TGTGCCAGCATGTATCGGGAGGTCTTCAACACCGGGGAGCTGTTTTTT.